This TCR beta chain was captured by sequencing in a study of T cell repertoires in cytomegalovirus infection. This CDR3 has 15 amino acids. Germline V gene lookup returns CDR1 MNHEY and CDR2 SVGEGT. Trimming cost V 6 bases and J 2 bases, with 17 bases left between them. TCRdb redid the calling of the reads with MiXCR, one entry per CDR3 protein. The data show hundreds of thousands of distinct CDR3 sequences, 20% to 25% seen once. This clonotype was seen only a few times. What it binds is unknown. Study observations and caveats: Carriage of CMV together with the relevant HLA was identifiable through cumulative public TCR beta family frequency. Dominant in the ex vivo response were TCR beta clonotypes restricted by HLA-C and specific for CMV.

The sequence was collected from a human donor in good health (CMV status not recorded). Some clones in this sample may be carry-over from other donors' samples. The material sequenced was CD8+ T cells from PBMCs. The V call is TRBV6-2 or TRBV6-3, the J call TRBJ2-7; D might be TRBD2 (6 bases). The CDR3 bases are TGTGCCAGCAGGGCGGGGAATAGGCACCCCTACGAGCAGTACTTC. Protein sequence: CASRAGNRHPYEQYF.